The source of this TCR beta chain is a study of blood T cells in healthy people across ages. Study-wide findings and caveats: A conclusive naive versus antigen-experienced comparison was prevented by the unsorted PBMCs. Investigators treated diversity estimates from one million T cells as underestimates. Naive T cell percentage by flow cytometry tracked strongly with beta diversity.

Then a second PCR, running about 6 to 11 cycles, was carried out with a sample-barcoded 5' primer and a J-beta primer mix. There were at least 3 million CDR3-containing paired-end reads obtained from each sample. Using its own MiXCR run on the 5' RACE reads, TCRdb lists one record per CDR3 protein. The sample yields around 500,000 distinct CDR3 sequences, less than 60% seen once. Looked up from germline, CDR1 is MNHEY and CDR2 is SVGAGI. Trimming removed 6 bases at V and 4 bases at J, with 15 bases between. The CDR3 consists of 14 residues. This clonotype was detected many times. Antigen: not known. The clonotype originates from a man older than 75 in good health. V usage is TRBV6-5 and J usage is TRBJ1-2; no clear D. Source material: blood. In nucleotides, the CDR3 is TGTGCCAGCAGAGCCCCCGGACCCTCCTATGGCTACACCTTC. Amino acids: CASRAPGPSYGYTF.